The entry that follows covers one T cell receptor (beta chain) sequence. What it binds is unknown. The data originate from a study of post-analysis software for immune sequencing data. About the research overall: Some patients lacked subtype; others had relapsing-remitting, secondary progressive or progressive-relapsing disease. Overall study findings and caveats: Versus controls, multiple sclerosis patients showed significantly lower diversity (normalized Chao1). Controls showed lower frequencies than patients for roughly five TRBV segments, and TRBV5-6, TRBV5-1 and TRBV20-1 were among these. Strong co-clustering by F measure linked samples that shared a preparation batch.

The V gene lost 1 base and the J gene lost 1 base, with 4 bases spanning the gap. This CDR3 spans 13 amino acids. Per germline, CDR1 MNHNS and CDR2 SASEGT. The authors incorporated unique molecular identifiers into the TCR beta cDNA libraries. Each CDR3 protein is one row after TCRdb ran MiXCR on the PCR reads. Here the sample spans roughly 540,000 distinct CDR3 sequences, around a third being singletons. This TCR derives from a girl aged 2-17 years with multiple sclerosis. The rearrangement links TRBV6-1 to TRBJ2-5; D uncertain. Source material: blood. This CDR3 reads CASSEGIQETQYF. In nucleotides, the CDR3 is TGTGCCAGCAGTGAAGGGATCCAAGAGACCCAGTACTTC.